The clone carrying this T cell receptor (beta chain) was seen a few times. The record originates from a study of T-cell reconstitution after alpha-beta-depleted transplantation in children. Unique molecular identifiers were incorporated during preparation of the TCRbeta library. MiXCR, run by TCRdb on the PCR reads, gives a single entry per CDR3 protein. The sample contains 300,000 to 400,000 distinct CDR3 sequences, 13% of which appear only once. This CDR3 comprises 15 residues. With 0 bases removed from V and 2 bases from J, the gap between germline ends came to 10 bases. Germline V gene data show CDR1 as KGHSH and CDR2 as LQKENI.

V and J are TRBV18 and TRBJ1-2; no definite D call. Specimen: PBMCs, collected from the stem cell graft. The sequence derives from a human donor who donated a stem cell graft to a child with Fanconi anemia. The CDR3, as DNA: TGTGCCAGCTCACCACCGGTAGCAACCAACTATGGCTACACCTTC. Protein: CASSPPVATNYGYTF.